The present entry profiles one TCR beta chain with its context. The data derive from a study of PD-L1 blockade in urothelial cancer. Turning to the study itself: About 90% of the roughly 29 patients were men who had bladder-origin urothelial cancer. Blood was analyzed 3 weeks (second dose) and 6 weeks after treatment start. Each participant's history included 0 to 3 prior chemotherapy regimens.

Spiking each PCR with synthetic TCR analog templates was performed. The data were produced by immunoSEQ multiplex PCR, yet TCRdb's version contains in-frame clones alone and is incomplete. Among about 45,000 clones listed, 70% to 90% were seen once. The sample's time point: pretreatment peripheral blood. This sequence was found in a donor at least 40 years old with urothelial cancer. The material sequenced was PBMCs, taken around atezolizumab (anti-PD-L1) treatment.

Here the CDR3 reads CASSQDPGAGTSATDTQYF. DNA for the CDR3: TGCGCCAGCAGCCAAGACCCAGGGGCCGGGACTAGCGCGACAGATACGCAGTATTTT. The chain recombines TRBV4-1 with TRBJ2-3, with 10 bases fitting TRBD2. Germline CDR1 MGHRA, CDR2 YSYEKL. The CDR3 has 19 amino acids. The V gene end was trimmed by 0 bases and the J gene end by 3 bases; junction bases not matched to a gene: 12.